This T cell receptor beta chain was retrieved from a study of blood T cell repertoires in COVID-19. Study at large: The cDNA or gDNA used as material had been derived from T cells, B-cell-depleted T cells, or PBMCs.

Study processing details: Using reference gene primer amplification, nucleated cell counts were estimated. The assay was immunoSEQ multiplex PCR, and TCRdb's table has in-frame clones only and misses some. Clone size and the V and J calls come from that table; the DNA yielded D and trimming. Here the sample spans over 60,000 clones, more than 80% being singletons. The sequencing sample was made of peripheral blood. The receptor comes from a human donor in a cohort sampled during active COVID-19.

The CDR3 here is CASKPGQGPQPQHF. In nucleotides, the CDR3 is TGTGCCAGCAAGCCGGGACAGGGGCCCCAGCCCCAGCATTTT. The V and J genes are TRBV6-5 and TRBJ1-5, with TRBD1 identical over 10 bases. The germline V gene has CDR1 MNHEY and CDR2 SVGAGI. This CDR3 spans 14 amino acids. V trimming: 7 bases; J trimming: 7 bases; junction bases outside the gene matches: 7.